This T cell receptor beta chain comes out of a study of blood T cell repertoires in COVID-19. Overall study: The analysed material was cDNA or gDNA that came from T cells, B-cell-depleted T cells, or PBMCs.

Original processing methods: Amplification of reference gene primers provided the estimated nucleated cell counts. The protocol was immunoSEQ multiplex PCR, while the TCRdb copy is restricted to in-frame clones and leaves out a portion. V, J and clone size reflect that table, while D and trimming were determined from the DNA. This table has around 140,000 clones, about 91% appearing once. The V gene end was trimmed by 3 bases and the J gene end by 13 bases; junction bases not matched to a gene: 7. The CDR3 has 12 amino acids. Germline loops: CDR1 SGHDT, CDR2 YYEEEE. The TCR was taken from a woman between 55 and 75 years old with acute or convalescent COVID-19. Material: peripheral blood. V usage is TRBV5-6 and J usage is TRBJ2-1, with 7 bases identical to TRBD1. The CDR3 sequence: CASSSYRTGQFF. The CDR3 region has the DNA TGTGCCAGCAGCTCCTACCGGACAGGCCAGTTCTTC. Full variable domain (missing parts from reference TRBV5-6 and TRBJ2-1): DAGVTQSPTHLIKTRGQQVTLRCSPKSGHDTVSWYQQALGQGPQFIFQYYEEEERQRGNFPDRFSGHQFPNYSSELNVNALLLGDSALYLCASSSYRTGQFFGPGTRLTVL.